This is a list of T cell receptor beta chains from one sample in a study of CD8 T cells in Susac syndrome. One entry per CDR3 protein results from TCRdb running MiXCR on the immunoSEQ multiplex PCR reads. The sample records 150,000 to 200,000 distinct CDR3 sequences, roughly 95% being singletons. Material for sequencing was CD4+ T cells from PBMCs. The receptor source for this set is a human donor in good health. CDR3s include the opening cysteine and the closing phenylalanine or tryptophan. D genes are given only for firm matches. Where a row states a size, it is once, few, many or the class of an expanded clone; other rows omit it.

clone size	V gene	D gene	J gene	CDR3 protein	CDR3 DNA
.	TRBV3-1	.	TRBJ1-1	CASSHTGEAFF	TGTGCCAGCAGCCATACAGGTGAAGCTTTCTTT
.	TRBV20-1	.	TRBJ2-1	CSADGQGGISEQFF	TGCAGTGCTGACGGACAGGGAGGGATCAGTGAGCAGTTCTTC
once	TRBV19	.	TRBJ2-2	CASSTGEGELFF	TGTGCCAGTAGTACAGGGGAAGGGGAGCTGTTTTTT
.	TRBV29-1	.	TRBJ1-1	CSVGDPFTEAFF	TGCAGCGTTGGGGACCCCTTCACTGAAGCTTTCTTT
.	TRBV23-1	.	TRBJ2-7	CASSLSRRGLSYEQYF	TGCGCCAGCAGTCTATCAAGGAGGGGTCTCTCCTACGAGCAGTACTTC
.	TRBV9	.	TRBJ1-1	CASSVRDRNTEAFF	TGTGCCAGCAGCGTTAGGGACCGGAACACTGAAGCTTTCTTT
.	TRBV20-1	.	TRBJ2-7	CSARFDTYNEQYF	TGCAGTGCTAGATTTGACACCTATAACGAGCAGTACTTC
.	TRBV2	.	TRBJ2-3	CALGPDTQYF	TGTGCCTTGGGTCCAGATACGCAGTATTTT
.	TRBV6-5	.	TRBJ2-7	CASSYSSAGISYEQYF	TGTGCCAGCAGTTACTCGAGTGCGGGGATCTCCTACGAGCAGTACTTC
.	TRBV10-3	TRBD1	TRBJ2-7	CAITPGQGAYEQYF	TGTGCCATCACCCCGGGACAGGGGGCCTACGAGCAGTACTTC
.	TRBV5-1	TRBD1	TRBJ2-7	CASTPGQVSYEQYF	TGCGCCAGCACCCCGGGACAGGTCTCCTACGAGCAGTACTTC
once	TRBV20-1	TRBD2	TRBJ2-1	CSEMSGGAYNEQFF	TGCAGTGAGATGAGCGGGGGGGCCTACAATGAGCAGTTCTTC
once	TRBV12-3/TRBV12-4	.	TRBJ2-3	CASSPPSRGNADTQYF	TGTGCCAGCAGCCCCCCTAGCAGAGGAAACGCAGATACGCAGTATTTT
.	TRBV6-2/TRBV6-3	TRBD1	TRBJ1-5	CASSPGTDSNQPQHF	TGTGCCAGCAGCCCCGGGACAGATAGCAATCAGCCCCAGCATTTT
.	TRBV7-4	.	TRBJ1-3	CASSAGTSGWNTTF	TGTGCCAGCAGCGCGGGGACCAGCGGTTGGAATACGACTTTT